These 24 T cell receptor beta chains came from one sample sequenced in a study of T-cell memory formation after mild COVID-19 (dated by TCRdb to 2020 to 2023). To prepare the library, 5' RACE was applied. The sequencer listed for this sample is Illumina NovaSeq 6000. Using fastp at Q25 and MiXCR, TCRdb reprocessed the public reads and kept productive beta chains. Duplicate CDR3 protein sequences are folded into a single record with the most common DNA and genes. Across this sample there are around 250,000 distinct CDR3 sequences, with around 16% seen only once. The ten most abundant clones make up roughly 24% of the sample. Material: PBMCs or a T cell subset sorted from them (not recorded which). Receptors were obtained from a man younger than 35 who had mild COVID-19 (a few samples of this study predate the infection). The sample titles of this study are shuffled in the database, so cell type and time point are left out; the donor was told from shared clones.

This clonotype was picked up a small number of times. V is TRBV7-2 and J is TRBJ2-2, with D perhaps TRBD2 (6 bases). This CDR3 has 15 residues. V gave up 6 bases and J gave up 3 bases, with 14 bases separating them. Per the germline V gene, CDR1 is SGHTA and CDR2 is FQGNSA. The CDR3 DNA reads as TGTGCCAGCAGTTCCGGACGGGGGTACACCGGGGAGCTGTTTTTT. It encodes CASSSGRGYTGELFF. The full variable domain, with the rest looked up from reference TRBV7-2 and TRBJ2-2, is GAGVSQSPSNKVTEKGKDVELRCDPISGHTALYWYRQSLGQGLEFLIYFQGNSAPDKSGLPSDRFSAERTGGSVSTLTIQRTQQEDSAVYLCASSSGRGYTGELFFGEGSRLTVL.

This chain uses TRBV3-1 with TRBJ1-5; D is possibly TRBD1 (6 bases). Trimming removed 3 bases at V and 8 bases at J, with 11 bases between. From germline, CDR1 is LGHDT and CDR2 YNNKEL (reference sequence). This CDR3 is built from 13 residues. The DNA for the CDR3 is TGTGCCAGCAGCCATACAGGGTCAAAGCCCCAGCATTTT. It is translated as CASSHTGSKPQHF.

A few counts support this clonotype. The chain recombines TRBV7-9 with TRBJ2-3; TRBD2 matches 10 bases. This CDR3 comprises 14 residues. CDR1 is SEHNR and CDR2 is FQNEAQ in the germline V gene (reference sequence). Unmatched junction bases numbered 6, after V lost 8 bases and J lost 4 bases. The CDR3 loop reads CASEASGGADTQYF. DNA of the CDR3: TGTGCCAGCGAGGCCAGCGGGGGGGCAGATACGCAGTATTTT.

This clonotype came up a few times. This chain links TRBV7-9 with TRBJ2-5; TRBD1 matches 8 bases. Germline V gives CDR1 SEHNR, CDR2 FQNEAQ (reference sequence). The trim removed 3 bases at V and 0 bases at J, leaving 12 bases unmatched. This CDR3 has 18 residues. The CDR3 nucleotides read TGTGCCAGCAGCTTGGGGCTGACAGGGGATGAATACCAAGAGACCCAGTACTTC. As protein: CASSLGLTGDEYQETQYF.

This chain joins TRBV5-1 and TRBJ2-3; tentative D call: TRBD1 (5 bases). With 2 bases removed from V and 0 bases from J, the gap between germline ends came to 10 bases. The CDR3 contains 15 residues. The V gene's germline CDR1 is SGHRS and CDR2 YFSETQ. The CDR3 loop reads CASSLQETSTDTQYF. The CDR3 region has the DNA TGCGCCAGCAGCTTACAGGAGACTAGCACAGATACGCAGTATTTT.

This chain links TRBV25-1 with TRBJ1-1; 7 bases line up with TRBD1. After removal of 1 base from V and 5 bases from J, the junction contained 4 bases not matched to a gene. The CDR3 sequence is 14 residues long. CDR1 is MGHDK and CDR2 is SYGVNS in the germline V gene. CDR3 DNA: TGTGCCAGCAGTGAATGGCCAGGGGGAACTGAAGCTTTCTTT. Translating it yields CASSEWPGGTEAFF.

The V gene is TRBV29-1, the J gene TRBJ2-5, with 12 positions matching TRBD2. The junction had 8 bases not matched to a gene; V was cut back by 4 bases and J by 5 bases. CDR3 length equals 15 residues. Germline V gene data show CDR1 as SQVTM and CDR2 as ANQGSEA. In DNA form, the CDR3 reads TGCAGCGTTGGGCTAGCGGGGGGGCCGATGGAGACCCAGTACTTC. Protein: CSVGLAGGPMETQYF.

This clonotype has at least ten counts. This sequence joins TRBV18 and TRBJ2-7; TRBD1 agrees at 7 bases. J gave up 3 bases and V 0 bases, and 8 bases lay outside the gene matches. The CDR3 is 16 residues long. Germline V gene sequence: CDR1 KGHSH, CDR2 LQKENI. CDR3 nucleotide sequence: TGTGCCAGCTCACCACCGGGTACAGGGGTCCTCTACGAGCAGTACTTC. This translates into CASSPPGTGVLYEQYF.

This clonotype was seen more than once but under ten times. The J gene is TRBJ2-3, the V gene TRBV6-5, with 10 bases lining up with TRBD2. V lost 7 bases to trimming and J lost 1 base; unmatched junction nucleotides: 5. Germline V gene sequence: CDR1 MNHEY, CDR2 SVGAGI. The CDR3 contains 15 residues. The CDR3 loop reads CASTSSGGRTDTQYF. For the CDR3, the DNA is TGTGCCAGCACCAGTAGCGGGGGGCGCACAGATACGCAGTATTTT.

This clonotype was recorded a few times. The chain recombines TRBV6-5 with TRBJ1-2, with unresolved D. CDR3 length: 12 amino acids. Germline V gene lookup returns CDR1 MNHEY and CDR2 SVGAGI. Here the CDR3 reads CVDTTGVDGYTF. For the CDR3, the DNA is TGTGTTGATACCACTGGGGTCGATGGCTACACCTTC.

V usage is TRBV20-1 and J usage is TRBJ2-7; TRBD2 matches at 15 bases. The CDR3 sequence is 17 residues long. Trimming cost V 4 bases and J 6 bases; bases outside gene matches: 13. Looked up from germline, CDR1 is DFQATT and CDR2 is SNEGSKA (reference sequence). CDR3 nucleotide sequence: TGCAGTGCTATGATACCGGGACTAGCGGGGGGCCCAGGCGAGCAGTACTTC. It yields the protein CSAMIPGLAGGPGEQYF.

Only a few counts were recorded for this clonotype. The V gene is TRBV11-2, the J gene TRBJ1-1; D is perhaps TRBD1 (5 bases). Per germline, CDR1 SGHAT and CDR2 FQNNGV. V was clipped by 1 base and J by 2 bases, with 8 bases between them. The CDR3 covers 14 residues. CDR3 in amino acids: CASSLGQINTEAFF. The CDR3 DNA is TGTGCCAGCAGCTTAGGACAGATAAACACTGAAGCTTTCTTT.

A few counts support this clonotype. The rearrangement links TRBV27 to TRBJ1-6, with TRBD1 as a possible D gene (5 bases). The germline gives CDR1 MNHEY, CDR2 SMNVEV (reference sequence). V was clipped by 5 bases and J by 7 bases, with 12 bases between them. This CDR3 region has 14 residues. The chain's CDR3 is CASSGGLRNSPLHF. CDR3 nucleotide sequence: TGTGCCAGCAGTGGGGGACTTCGCAATTCACCCCTCCACTTT.

In its sample, this clonotype was seen a few times. This rearrangement joins TRBV28 to TRBJ1-6; 8 nucleotides line up with TRBD1. J gave up 8 bases and V 2 bases, and 2 bases lay outside the gene matches. The germline V gene has CDR1 MDHEN and CDR2 SYDVKM. The CDR3 is 14 amino acids. The CDR3 sequence is CASSLGTGYSPLHF. The DNA of the CDR3 is TGTGCCAGCAGTTTAGGGACAGGCTATTCACCCCTCCACTTT.

The chain's CDR3 is CASSFFPDANTEAFF. CDR3 nucleotides: TGCGCCAGCAGCTTTTTCCCAGACGCGAACACTGAAGCTTTCTTT. This chain joins TRBV5-1 and TRBJ1-1; no firm D call. This CDR3 has 15 residues. V lost 2 bases and J 1 base, leaving 12 bases between the germline ends. Per the germline V gene, CDR1 is SGHRS and CDR2 is YFSETQ.

The J gene is TRBJ1-5, the V gene TRBV7-2, with TRBD1 as a possible D gene (6 bases). Trimming removed 1 base at V and 7 bases at J, with 14 bases between. This CDR3 has 15 residues. The V gene's germline CDR1 is SGHTA and CDR2 FQGNSA. The CDR3 here is CASSLVRGFGQPQHF. The CDR3 nucleotides are TGTGCCAGCAGCTTAGTGAGGGGGTTTGGGCAGCCCCAGCATTTT.

This clonotype was recorded a few times. The rearrangement links TRBV11-2 to TRBJ1-1; TRBD1 matches 8 bases. Germline CDR1 is SGHAT and CDR2 is FQNNGV. This CDR3 is built from 19 residues. V lost 5 bases, J lost 1 base, and 18 bases stayed unmatched. The CDR3 protein is CASSHGTGLAFGPNTEAFF. The CDR3 DNA reads TGTGCCAGCAGCCACGGGACAGGACTCGCTTTTGGCCCGAACACTGAAGCTTTCTTT.

DNA for the CDR3: TGTGCCAGCAGCTATCGGCGGGGCTCAGATACGCAGTATTTT. This gives the protein CASSYRRGSDTQYF. V usage is TRBV5-8 and J usage is TRBJ2-3; a weak D match, TRBD2 (6 bases). Trimming cost V 3 bases and J 4 bases, with 12 bases left between them. The germline V gene encodes CDR1 SGHTS and CDR2 YDEGEE. The CDR3 covers 14 residues.

This clonotype occurred a few times. The CDR3: CASSYWASGLSYNEQFF. The CDR3 DNA sequence: TGTGCCAGCAGTTACTGGGCTAGCGGGCTCTCCTACAATGAGCAGTTCTTC. The genes are TRBV6-2 or TRBV6-3 and TRBJ2-1, with 8 nucleotides matching TRBD2. The germline V gene has CDR1 MNHEY and CDR2 SVGEGT. The trim removed 1 base at V and 0 bases at J, leaving 5 bases unmatched. CDR3 size: 17 residues.

This clonotype has a handful of counts. J is TRBJ1-5 and V is TRBV6-2 or TRBV6-3, with no clear D. V was clipped by 6 bases and J by 1 base, with 16 bases between them. Germline-derived CDR1 and CDR2 are MNHEY and SVGEGT. The CDR3 consists of 16 residues. CDR3 residues: CASSKGPRESNQPQHF. The CDR3, as DNA: TGTGCCAGCAGCAAAGGGCCCCGGGAAAGCAATCAGCCCCAGCATTTT.

This clonotype came up a few times. The chain links TRBV5-1 to TRBJ2-3; a possible D gene is TRBD1 (5 bases). Germline-derived CDR1 and CDR2 are SGHRS and YFSETQ. Trimming took off 1 base at V and 6 bases at J, with 12 bases between the two ends. The CDR3 is made up of 14 amino acids. CDR3 in DNA: TGCGCCAGCAGCTTGAGTCAGGGTCCCGATACGCAGTATTTT. Protein sequence: CASSLSQGPDTQYF.

The rearrangement joins TRBV3-1 to TRBJ2-1; tentatively, D is TRBD1 or TRBD2 (5 bases each). CDR3 size: 15 residues. Looked up from germline, CDR1 is LGHDT and CDR2 is YNNKEL (reference sequence). V dropped 4 bases and J dropped 4 bases, with 14 bases sitting between them. CDR3 nucleotide sequence: TGTGCCAGCAGCCCGACCCGGGACCAGTACAATGAGCAGTTCTTC. It translates to CASSPTRDQYNEQFF.

Of note for this clonotype: Here the CDR3 omits its conserved ending phenylalanine or tryptophan, so a read error is the likely source. This chain connects TRBV27 to TRBJ2-3; TRBD1 is a possible D gene (5 bases). Per germline, CDR1 MNHEY and CDR2 SMNVEV (reference sequence). The V gene lost 2 bases and the J gene lost 2 bases, with 14 bases spanning the gap. The CDR3 has 16 residues. CDR3 DNA: TGTGCCAGCAGTTTAACAAAAGGGGTACACACAGATACGCAGTATTCT. Translation gives CASSLTKGVHTDTQYS.

This clonotype has ten or more counts. CDR3 region: CASSYDGGMNNEQFF. The CDR3 DNA is TGTGCCAGCAGTTACGACGGGGGGATGAACAATGAGCAGTTCTTC. The chain links TRBV6-2 or TRBV6-3 to TRBJ2-1; 7 bases are shared with TRBD2. Germline trimming cut 2 bases from V and 5 bases from J; bases unmatched to any gene: 6. The CDR3 length is 15 residues. Looked up from germline, CDR1 is MNHEY and CDR2 is SVGEGT.